This T cell receptor (beta chain) was captured by sequencing in a study of T cells in Graves' hyperthyroidism and ophthalmopathy. Researchers amplified the TCR beta CDR3 regions from RNA transcripts. The study used the HTBI primer set for a first-round RT-PCR of the TCR CDR3. TCRdb re-analysed the multiplex PCR reads in MiXCR, keeping a single row per CDR3 protein. The sample contains 800,000 or so distinct CDR3 sequences, about 38% of which appear only once. Worth noting for this clonotype: No antigen is known for it.

This CDR3 region has 12 residues. Trimming removed 6 bases from V and 1 base from J, with 6 bases in between. Hyperthyroidism patients were newly diagnosed, had disease duration under 2 months, and were aged 18 to 65 years. Diagnoses were established using clinical symptoms, serum thyroxine and TRAb, thyroid ultrasound and orbital computed tomography. General study findings and limits: Most thyroid clonotypes expanded above 0.001 appeared in blood too.

V is TRBV12-3 or TRBV12-4 and J is TRBJ1-1; D gene ambiguous. The sequenced sample consisted of blood. The clonotype comes from a man in his late teens or twenties with Graves' hyperthyroidism. CDR3 DNA: TGTGCCAGCAGGATCAGGAACACTGAAGCTTTCTTT. Translation gives CASRIRNTEAFF.